A selection of T cell receptor beta chains follows, all from one sample in a study of blood T cells in healthy people across ages. MiXCR was run by TCRdb on the 5' RACE reads, yielding one entry per CDR3 protein. The table records about 1,500,000 distinct CDR3 sequences, 28% of them present only once. Sequencing used blood. The receptor source for this set is a woman aged 30 to 39 in good health. Each CDR3 is given with its conserved first and last residue. Fields, in order: D gene, V gene, J gene, clone size, CDR3 DNA, CDR3 protein. D genes are given only for firm matches. Clone size is not always given. Where it is, it says once, few, many or a class for expanded clones.

d_call: -; v_call: TRBV5-6; j_call: TRBJ2-7; clone_size: -; cdr3_nt: TGTGCCAGCAGCCGCACAACGCTATACGAGCAGTACTTC; cdr3_aa: CASSRTTLYEQYF
d_call: -; v_call: TRBV20-1; j_call: TRBJ2-7; clone_size: many; cdr3_nt: TGCAGTGCTAGACTAAGGTCCCCCTACGAGCAGTACTTC; cdr3_aa: CSARLRSPYEQYF
d_call: -; v_call: TRBV29-1; j_call: TRBJ2-7; clone_size: many; cdr3_nt: TGCAGCGTAACCCGAGGGGCGCCCTACGAGCAGTACTTC; cdr3_aa: CSVTRGAPYEQYF
d_call: TRBD2; v_call: TRBV19; j_call: TRBJ2-7; clone_size: -; cdr3_nt: TGTGCCAGTAGTATAGACCGGACTAGCGGGACTACCTACGAGCAGTACTTC; cdr3_aa: CASSIDRTSGTTYEQYF
d_call: -; v_call: TRBV6-6; j_call: TRBJ2-5; clone_size: many; cdr3_nt: TGTGCCAGCAGTACCCCAGGGAAACAAGAGACCCAGTACTTC; cdr3_aa: CASSTPGKQETQYF
d_call: -; v_call: TRBV12-3/TRBV12-4; j_call: TRBJ2-4; clone_size: many; cdr3_nt: TGTGCCAGCAGTTTAGGGCAGTGGGGCATTCAGTACTTC; cdr3_aa: CASSLGQWGIQYF
d_call: TRBD1; v_call: TRBV10-3; j_call: TRBJ1-3; clone_size: -; cdr3_nt: TGTGCCATCACCGGACAGGGTGATGGAAACACCATATATTTT; cdr3_aa: CAITGQGDGNTIYF
d_call: -; v_call: TRBV5-1; j_call: TRBJ1-2; clone_size: -; cdr3_nt: TGCGCCAGCAGCATGGATATCCTCTGGGGGCGCTCGGACTATGGCTACACCTTC; cdr3_aa: CASSMDILWGRSDYGYTF
d_call: -; v_call: TRBV20-1; j_call: TRBJ1-2; clone_size: few; cdr3_nt: TGCAGTGCTAGAGCACGGCCGGATCACTACTATGGCTACACCTTC; cdr3_aa: CSARARPDHYYGYTF
d_call: -; v_call: TRBV5-1; j_call: TRBJ1-2; clone_size: few; cdr3_nt: TGCGCCAGCAGGGCCCAGGACTATGGCTACACCTTC; cdr3_aa: CASRAQDYGYTF